The 17 T cell receptor beta chains reported below all come from one sample, sequenced in a study of vaccination effects on CD4 cells after COVID-19 (dated by TCRdb to 2022 to 2024). No antigen is known for these receptors. Libraries were prepared through the immunoSEQ multiplex PCR assay. TCRdb limited this immuneACCESS table to in-frame rearrangements with V and J called. A share of clones is missing; checked studies link under half to unresolved V genes, and the rest is unexplained. The sample records about 45,000 clones, roughly 70% of which are singletons. About 30% of the sample comes from the top ten. The ViraFEST assay stimulated PBMC with viral peptide pools and then used TCR sequencing to identify antigen-specific CD4+ T cell clonotypes by expansion. After more than nine days of culture, CD4+ T cells were isolated with the EasySep CD4+ T cell isolation kit. Convalescent patients had PCR-confirmed SARS-CoV-2 infection between March and December 2020, before Alpha, Beta and Delta variants emerged in the United States.

The starting material was CD4+ T cells from PBMCs cultured with a peptide pool, obtained before COVID-19 vaccination. These receptors were taken from a human donor who had a prior SARS-CoV-2 infection.

This chain uses TRBV7-2 with TRBJ1-2, with D maybe TRBD1 (5 bases). CDR1 is SGHTA and CDR2 is FQGNSA in the germline V gene. The V end was cut by 3 bases, the J end by 7 bases, with 12 bases between. This CDR3 contains 13 residues. The CDR3 region is CASSFSGLAGYTF. In DNA, the CDR3 is TGTGCCAGCAGCTTTTCAGGGTTAGCTGGCTACACCTTC.

A single count supports this clone. In nucleotides, the CDR3 is TGTGCCAGCAGCTTAGTTCGGGGTTGGGAGACCCAGTACTTC. Translating gives CASSLVRGWETQYF. The genes are TRBV11-2 and TRBJ2-5; tentative D call: TRBD2 (5 bases). Germline loops: CDR1 SGHAT, CDR2 FQNNGV. The ends were cut back, 1 base at V and 5 bases at J, with 11 bases in the middle. This CDR3 has 14 amino acids.

This sequence joins TRBV5-4 and TRBJ1-5, with D possibly matching TRBD1 (5 bases). Trimming cost V 0 bases and J 5 bases, with 12 bases left between them. Germline V gene data show CDR1 as SGHNT and CDR2 as YYREEE (reference sequence). The CDR3 has 15 residues. The CDR3 sequence: CASSLDGGGDQPQHF. The CDR3 region has the DNA TGTGCCAGCAGCTTGGACGGGGGAGGCGATCAGCCCCAGCATTTT.

This clone showed up just a few times. The rearrangement links TRBV6-5 to TRBJ1-2; TRBD1 matches at 9 bases. After removal of 6 bases from V and 7 bases from J, the junction contained 6 bases not matched to a gene. CDR1 MNHEY and CDR2 SVGAGI come from the germline V gene. This CDR3 is 13 amino acids long. The CDR3 DNA follows: TGTGCCAGCAGCACCGGGACAGGGTTTGGCTACACCTTC. Amino acids: CASSTGTGFGYTF.

The count of this clone is one. V gene TRBV6-7 combines with J gene TRBJ1-2; D is possibly TRBD1 (6 bases). TRBV6-7 counts as an open reading frame of uncertain function. V lost 10 bases to trimming and J lost 5 bases, with 17 bases between them. This CDR3 has 13 amino acids. The CDR3 spells CANLRGWSYGYTF. CDR3 DNA: TGTGCCAACCTCAGGGGCTGGTCGTATGGCTACACCTTC.

This sequence joins TRBV5-6 and TRBJ1-2; D gene uncertain. CDR1 and CDR2 from the germline V gene are SGHDT and YYEEEE. The CDR3 extends over 15 amino acids. Trimming removed 0 bases from V and 0 bases from J, with 9 bases in between. The CDR3 nucleotides read TGTGCCAGCAGCTTGGTCGACATGCCTAACTATGGCTACACCTTC. This codes for CASSLVDMPNYGYTF.

The chain uses TRBV4-2 and TRBJ2-1, with D possibly called TRBD1 or TRBD2 (6 bases each). Trimming pared 3 bases from V and 15 bases from J, leaving 15 bases between. The CDR3 spans 12 residues. The V gene's germline CDR1 is LGHNA and CDR2 YNFKEQ. CDR3 sequence reads: CASSHREGGSFF. DNA of the CDR3: TGTGCCAGCAGCCACCGCGAAGGGGGGTCGTTCTTC.

This clone showed up just a few times. The chain combines TRBV11-1 with TRBJ2-1; TRBD2 agrees at 7 bases. CDR3 length: 16 amino acids. Trimming at V came to 6 bases and at J to 0 bases, leaving 8 bases not matched to a gene. Germline loops: CDR1 SGHAT, CDR2 FQDESV (reference sequence). CDR3 sequence reads: CASSFTSASSYNEQFF. In DNA form, the CDR3 reads TGTGCCAGCAGTTTTACTAGCGCTAGCTCCTACAATGAGCAGTTCTTC.

The chain uses TRBV4-2 and TRBJ1-2, with TRBD1 matching over 8 bases. The length of the CDR3 is 16 residues. Germline CDR1 and CDR2: LGHNA and YNFKEQ. The junction had 5 bases not matched to a gene; V was cut back by 2 bases and J by 0 bases. CDR3 nucleotide sequence: TGTGCCAGCAGCCAATGGGACAGGCCCACTAACTATGGCTACACCTTC. It codes for CASSQWDRPTNYGYTF.

The J gene is TRBJ2-1, the V gene TRBV20-1; D remains ambiguous. V shed 7 bases and J shed 8 bases, with 12 bases lying between them. The CDR3 runs 11 residues. Germline lookup yields CDR1 DFQATT and CDR2 SNEGSKA (reference sequence). CDR3 nucleotides: TGCAGTGTTGGGGATTTCGATGAGCAGTTCTTC. Amino acids: CSVGDFDEQFF.

V gene TRBV10-3 combines with J gene TRBJ1-1; D unclear. Trimming removed 0 bases from V and 1 base from J, with 6 bases in between. Germline lookup yields CDR1 ENHRY and CDR2 SYGVKD. This CDR3 has 14 residues. The CDR3 loop is CAISESLGNTEAFF. The CDR3 nucleotides read TGTGCCATCAGTGAGTCGCTGGGGAACACTGAAGCTTTCTTT.

The chain carries TRBV14 and TRBJ1-1; D perhaps matches TRBD1 (6 bases). The germline CDR1 and CDR2 sequences are SGHDN and FVKESK. CDR3 size: 13 residues. Deletions cut 3 bases from V and 8 bases from J, with 13 bases between. The DNA of the CDR3 is TGTGCCAGCAGCCAGTTGGGGGGGCCCGAAGCTTTCTTT. Its translation is CASSQLGGPEAFF.

The rearrangement joins TRBV5-1 to TRBJ1-2; possibly TRBD1 for D (5 bases). Trimming took 3 bases from V and 8 from J, leaving 20 bases between them. CDR1 is SGHRS, CDR2 YFSETQ, per germline. There are 15 residues in the CDR3. CDR3 DNA sequence: TGCGCCAGCAGCTCATTTGACGGACAACTAGGGGGCTACACCTTC. It encodes CASSSFDGQLGGYTF.

The chain carries TRBV5-1 and TRBJ1-2, with 8 nucleotides matching TRBD1. Per germline, CDR1 SGHRS and CDR2 YFSETQ. CDR3 length: 15 amino acids. J gave up 0 bases and V 4 bases, and 5 bases lay outside the gene matches. CDR3 nucleotides: TGCGCCAGCAGCACTTCGACAGGGGCTAACTATGGCTACACCTTC. This translates into CASSTSTGANYGYTF. Using reference TRBV5-1 and TRBJ1-2 for the parts outside the CDR3, the full variable domain is KAGVTQTPRYLIKTRGQQVTLSCSPISGHRSVSWYQQTPGQGLQFLFEYFSETQRNKGNFPGRFSGRQFSNSRSEMNVSTLELGDSALYLCASSTSTGANYGYTFGSGTRLTVV.

This chain connects TRBV5-1 to TRBJ1-1; weak D call: TRBD1 (5 bases). V was trimmed by 0 bases and J by 4 bases, leaving 13 bases between them. From germline, CDR1 is SGHRS and CDR2 YFSETQ. The CDR3 has 15 residues. CDR3 protein: CASSLVAGTGTEAFF. The CDR3 nucleotides are TGCGCCAGCAGCTTGGTGGCAGGGACGGGCACTGAAGCTTTCTTT.

The chain is built from TRBV10-2 and TRBJ2-3; 11 nucleotides line up with TRBD2. The length of the CDR3 is 16 residues. Germline V lookup: CDR1 WSHSY, CDR2 SAAADI. V lost 3 bases and J lost 4; bases outside the gene matches: 6. CDR3 sequence: CASSDPLAGDPDTQYF. The CDR3 coding sequence is TGCGCCAGCAGTGACCCACTAGCGGGGGATCCAGATACGCAGTATTTT.

The J gene is TRBJ2-7, the V gene TRBV19; no firm D call. The germline V gene encodes CDR1 LNHDA and CDR2 SQIVND (reference sequence). This CDR3 region has 13 residues. Trimming pared 5 bases from V and 7 bases from J, leaving 15 bases between. CDR3 sequence: CASSSTGLREQYF. CDR3 sequence (DNA): TGTGCCAGTAGTTCAACCGGCCTTCGGGAGCAGTACTTC.